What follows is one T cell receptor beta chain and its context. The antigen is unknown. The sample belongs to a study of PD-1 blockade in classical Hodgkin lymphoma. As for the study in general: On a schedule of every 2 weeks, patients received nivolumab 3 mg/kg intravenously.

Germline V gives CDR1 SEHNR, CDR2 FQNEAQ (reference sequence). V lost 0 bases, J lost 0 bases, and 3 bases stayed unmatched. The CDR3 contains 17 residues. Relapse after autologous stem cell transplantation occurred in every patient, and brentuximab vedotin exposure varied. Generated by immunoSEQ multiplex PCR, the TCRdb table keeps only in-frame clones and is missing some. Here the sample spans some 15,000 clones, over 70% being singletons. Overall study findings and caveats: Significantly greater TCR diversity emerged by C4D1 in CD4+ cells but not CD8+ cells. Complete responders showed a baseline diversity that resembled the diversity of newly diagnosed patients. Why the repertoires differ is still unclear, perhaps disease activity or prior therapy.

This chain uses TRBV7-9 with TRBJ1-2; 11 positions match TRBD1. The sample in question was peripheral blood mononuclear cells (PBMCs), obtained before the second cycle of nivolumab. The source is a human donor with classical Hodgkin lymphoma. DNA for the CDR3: TGTGCCAGCAGCTTAGCCGGGACAGGGGGTACTAACTATGGCTACACCTTC. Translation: CASSLAGTGGTNYGYTF.